This T cell receptor beta chain was sequenced in a study of T cells in Graves' hyperthyroidism and ophthalmopathy. A few counts support this clonotype. No antigen is known for it. Clinical symptoms, serum thyroxine, TRAb, thyroid ultrasound and orbital computed tomography established diagnosis. V lost 5 bases to trimming and J lost 5 bases, with 18 bases between them. Per the germline V gene, CDR1 is MNHNS and CDR2 is SASEGT. CDR3 length equals 15 residues. Findings of the study overall: Ophthalmopathy onset followed model prediction by a median about 6.5 months. Blood held most thyroid clonotypes expanded above 0.001 frequency.

What was amplified from RNA transcripts were TCR beta CDR3 regions. The HTBI primer set was used in a first-round RT-PCR of the TCR CDR3. Each CDR3 protein is one row after TCRdb ran MiXCR on the multiplex PCR reads. This repertoire shows 550,000 to 700,000 distinct CDR3 sequences, around 42% found once; its top ten account for under 20%. This TCR came from an adult woman with Graves' disease, either hyperthyroidism or ophthalmopathy (not recorded which). The chain joins TRBV6-1 to TRBJ2-5; the D gene is possibly TRBD2 (6 bases). Sequences were obtained from peripheral blood or thyroid tissue (not recorded which). CDR3: CASSSPGTGPETQYF. DNA for the CDR3: TGTGCCAGCAGTAGTCCCGGGACTGGCCCGGAGACCCAGTACTTC.